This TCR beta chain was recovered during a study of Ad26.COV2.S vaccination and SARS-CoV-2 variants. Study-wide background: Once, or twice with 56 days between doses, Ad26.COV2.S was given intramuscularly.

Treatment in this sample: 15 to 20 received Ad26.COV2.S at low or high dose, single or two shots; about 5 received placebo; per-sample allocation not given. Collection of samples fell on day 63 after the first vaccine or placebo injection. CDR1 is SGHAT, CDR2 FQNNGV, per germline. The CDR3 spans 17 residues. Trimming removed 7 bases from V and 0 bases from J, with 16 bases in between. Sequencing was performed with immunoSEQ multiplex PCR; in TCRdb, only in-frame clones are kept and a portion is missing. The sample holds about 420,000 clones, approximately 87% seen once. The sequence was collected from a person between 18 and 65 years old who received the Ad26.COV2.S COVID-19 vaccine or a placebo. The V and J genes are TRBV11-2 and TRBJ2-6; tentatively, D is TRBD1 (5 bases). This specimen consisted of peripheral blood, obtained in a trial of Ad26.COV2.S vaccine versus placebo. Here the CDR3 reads CASMGLGLVSGANVLTF. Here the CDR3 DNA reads TGTGCCAGCATGGGGCTAGGATTAGTCTCTGGGGCCAACGTCCTGACTTTC.